One and the same sample provided the 14 T cell receptor beta chains below, sequenced in a study of CD8 T cells in Susac syndrome. The RNA, 0.5 to 1 ug, was put through reverse transcription using random hexamers. Using its own MiXCR run on the immunoSEQ multiplex PCR reads, TCRdb lists one record per CDR3 protein. This sample has a few hundred thousand distinct CDR3 sequences; roughly 96% occur once, and the top ten carry around 0.099%. Sequencing was performed on CD4+ T cells from PBMCs. These receptors all come from a human donor with multiple sclerosis.

This chain uses TRBV20-1 with TRBJ2-5, with D possibly TRBD1 on 5 matching bases. CDR3 size: 14 residues. The germline V gene encodes CDR1 DFQATT and CDR2 SNEGSKA (reference sequence). The V gene lost 6 bases and the J gene lost 3 bases, with 17 bases spanning the gap. CDR3 bases: TGCAGTGCGCCCCAGGGAAGGGGCAAAGAGACCCAGTACTTC. The encoded protein is CSAPQGRGKETQYF.

The chain employs TRBV3-1 and TRBJ2-7, with 9 bases lining up with TRBD2. The trim removed 2 bases at V and 4 bases at J, leaving 6 bases unmatched. This CDR3 comprises 15 residues. From germline, CDR1 is LGHDT and CDR2 YNNKEL (reference sequence). The CDR3 sequence is CASSQIAGGPYEQYF. For the CDR3, the DNA is TGTGCCAGCAGCCAAATCGCGGGAGGGCCATACGAGCAGTACTTC.

The CDR3 region has the DNA TGTGCCAGCAGTTACTCGGGGGGGCCCAGTAACAATGAGCAGTTCTTC. It codes for CASSYSGGPSNNEQFF. The J gene is TRBJ2-1, the V gene TRBV6-5; a weak D match, TRBD2 (7 bases). The CDR3 is made up of 16 amino acids. V was clipped by 0 bases and J by 5 bases, with 14 bases between them. Germline loops: CDR1 MNHEY, CDR2 SVGAGI.

The rearrangement joins TRBV3-1 to TRBJ2-1; no clear D gene. The germline gives CDR1 LGHDT, CDR2 YNNKEL (reference sequence). V lost 4 bases to trimming and J lost 5 bases, with 12 bases between them. There are 14 residues in the CDR3. The CDR3 sequence: CASSPAPANNEQFF. CDR3 nucleotides: TGTGCCAGCAGCCCTGCCCCCGCGAACAATGAGCAGTTCTTC.

This chain links TRBV15 with TRBJ1-3; D is unclear. Germline V gives CDR1 LNHNV, CDR2 YYDKDF (reference sequence). The length of the CDR3 is 14 residues. V was pared by 0 bases and J by 4 bases, with 7 bases between. The CDR3 region has the DNA TGTGCCACCAGCAGAGACACCATAGGAAACACCATATATTTT. This translates into CATSRDTIGNTIYF.

The V and J genes are TRBV28 and TRBJ1-1, with D tentatively TRBD1 (5 bases). There are 14 residues in the CDR3. In germline, CDR1 is MDHEN, CDR2 SYDVKM. V was trimmed by 4 bases and J by 4 bases, leaving 13 bases between them. The CDR3 coding sequence is TGTGCCAGCAGTTCAATACACGGGGCCACTGAAGCTTTCTTT. Protein: CASSSIHGATEAFF.

The chain joins TRBV27 to TRBJ2-1; possible D gene TRBD2, 6 bases. Per the germline V gene, CDR1 is MNHEY and CDR2 is SMNVEV (reference sequence). The germline V and J ends were trimmed by 0 bases and 6 bases, with 15 bases remaining between them. The CDR3 loop spans 16 amino acids. The CDR3 coding sequence is TGTGCCAGCAGTTTATCGGGGGGACCCTATAGCAATGAGCAGTTCTTC. Its protein is CASSLSGGPYSNEQFF.

V and J are TRBV20-1 and TRBJ1-6; no clear D gene. The CDR3 has 15 residues. V shed 4 bases and J shed 3 bases, with 13 bases lying between them. CDR1 and CDR2 (germline): DFQATT, SNEGSKA (reference sequence). CDR3 nucleotide sequence: TGCAGTGCTAATTCGAATGGAATCTATAATTCACCCCTCCACTTT. This sequence encodes CSANSNGIYNSPLHF.

This clonotype was seen just once. The V and J genes are TRBV30 and TRBJ2-1; D not certain. Per the germline V gene, CDR1 is GTSNPN and CDR2 is SVGIG (reference sequence). CDR3 size: 11 residues. V shed 4 bases and J shed 8 bases, with 9 bases lying between them. CDR3 coding DNA: TGTGCCTGGACTATCCGGGATGAGCAGTTCTTC. Residues: CAWTIRDEQFF.

The chain couples TRBV5-6 to TRBJ2-7; 13 bases match TRBD2. The CDR3 consists of 15 residues. Germline-derived CDR1 and CDR2 are SGHDT and YYEEEE. The trim removed 4 bases at V and 2 bases at J, leaving 3 bases unmatched. The CDR3 DNA follows: TGTGCCAGCAGCACGGGACTAGCGGGGACCTACGAGCAGTACTTC. The encoded protein is CASSTGLAGTYEQYF.

A single count supports this clonotype. V usage is TRBV29-1 and J usage is TRBJ2-3; 9 bases agree with TRBD2. CDR1 and CDR2 (germline): SQVTM, ANQGSEA. The CDR3 is 15 amino acids. Germline trimming cut 5 bases from V and 2 bases from J; bases unmatched to any gene: 8. The CDR3 sequence is CSVKRTSDLTDTQYF. The CDR3 coding sequence is TGCAGCGTTAAGAGGACTAGCGACCTCACAGATACGCAGTATTTT.

The rearrangement links TRBV3-1 to TRBJ2-5; 12 positions agree with TRBD2. This CDR3 region has 16 residues. With V trimmed by 3 bases and J by 3 bases, 5 bases remained unmatched. Germline V gives CDR1 LGHDT, CDR2 YNNKEL (reference sequence). The CDR3 DNA sequence: TGTGCCAGCAGCCATACTAGCGGGGGGCCCAAAGAGACCCAGTACTTC. It translates to CASSHTSGGPKETQYF.

This chain links TRBV7-3 with TRBJ2-1; D gene uncertain. CDR1 is SGHTA and CDR2 is FQGTGA in the germline V gene. The CDR3 contains 14 residues. With 2 bases removed from V and 5 bases from J, the gap between germline ends came to 10 bases. The CDR3 sequence: CASSLLGQNNEQFF. The CDR3 DNA reads as TGTGCCAGCAGCTTATTGGGCCAGAACAATGAGCAGTTCTTC.

The chain has TRBV30 and TRBJ2-1; D perhaps matches TRBD2 (6 bases). This CDR3 region has 14 residues. Trimming pared 8 bases from V and 6 bases from J, leaving 20 bases between. Germline V gene data show CDR1 as GTSNPN and CDR2 as SVGIG (reference sequence). CDR3 amino acids: CATTGTPVGNEQFF. In nucleotides, the CDR3 is TGTGCCACCACCGGGACTCCCGTTGGCAATGAGCAGTTCTTC.